The subject of this entry is one TCR beta chain. TCRdb's copy holds only in-frame clones and misses some; the assay was immunoSEQ multiplex PCR. This table holds around 58,000 clones, 90% to 95% found once. The data are from a study of T cell changes during pregnancy in multiple sclerosis. CDR1 SGHTA and CDR2 FQGNSA come from the germline V gene. Losses at the gene ends were 5 bases for V and 5 bases for J; bases not matched to a gene: 1. This CDR3 region has 12 residues. The sequences come from peripheral blood, collected before pregnancy. This clonotype was obtained from a female donor with multiple sclerosis, enrolled in a pregnancy study. V usage is TRBV7-2 and J usage is TRBJ1-1, with 8 positions matching TRBD1. The CDR3 sequence: CASSRDRTEAFF. CDR3 DNA sequence: TGTGCCAGCAGCCGGGACAGGACTGAAGCTTTCTTT.